This entry features one T cell receptor (beta chain) sequence. Its antigen is still unknown. Libraries for TCRalpha and TCRbeta carried sample barcodes and unique molecular identifiers via 5'RACE. MiXCR was run by TCRdb on the 5' RACE reads, yielding one entry per CDR3 protein. This table has about 540,000 distinct CDR3 sequences, roughly 21% appearing once. These data are taken from a study of T-cell memory formation after mild COVID-19. Study in general: TCR clustering was largely donor specific. Study-wide points: Clones contracting day 15 to 85 were balanced CD4/CD8; later expanders leaned CD4+. Clones that contracted clustered mainly in CM and EM if CD4+ and in EMRA if CD8+.

The CDR3 runs 20 residues. Trimming cost V 1 base and J 4 bases, with 29 bases left between them. Germline V gene data show CDR1 as LGHNA and CDR2 as YSLEER. The V and J genes are TRBV4-3 and TRBJ2-7; possible D gene TRBD2, 6 bases. Sequenced input: PBMCs or a T cell subset sorted from them (not recorded which). This sequence was found in an adult woman who had mild COVID-19 (a few samples of this study predate the infection). Cell type and time point are not known. CDR3 sequence (DNA): TGCGCCAGCAGCCAAGCCGAGATCTCCGAGTGGGGCAGCGGGCTTTACGAGCAGTACTTC. Its translation is CASSQAEISEWGSGLYEQYF.